Presented here are 32 T cell receptor beta chains from one specimen sequenced in a study of T cells expressing NK-cell markers. TCRdb processed the 5' RACE reads again and assigns one entry to each CDR3 protein, with no DNA. The specimen's table records approximately 440,000 distinct CDR3 sequences. The sequencing sample was made of blood T cells: a sorted CD56 or NKG2C T cell subset, CD4+ or CD8+ T cells, or bulk PBMC T cells (not recorded which). The receptors originated from a woman aged 50 to 60 in good health.

This chain joins TRBV5-6 and TRBJ2-5; without DNA, the TCRdb call of TRBD1 cannot be checked. The CDR3 is 14 amino acids. Germline-derived CDR1 and CDR2 are SGHDT and YYEEEE. The CDR3 protein is CASSRWDYQETQYF.

This chain joins TRBV5-1 and TRBJ2-7. Germline lookup yields CDR1 SGHRS and CDR2 YFSETQ. The CDR3 runs 17 residues. The CDR3 here is CASSSFSGSTRSYEQYF. Filled out from reference TRBV5-1 and TRBJ2-7, the complete variable domain reads KAGVTQTPRYLIKTRGQQVTLSCSPISGHRSVSWYQQTPGQGLQFLFEYFSETQRNKGNFPGRFSGRQFSNSRSEMNVSTLELGDSALYLCASSSFSGSTRSYEQYFGPGTRLTVT.

The chain uses TRBV15 and TRBJ1-3; the D call from TCRdb, TRBD1, cannot be confirmed without DNA. This CDR3 has 16 residues. Germline CDR1 reads LNHNV; CDR2 reads YYDKDF (reference sequence). CDR3 in amino acids: CATSTLQGSSGNTIYF.

This sequence joins TRBV6-6 and TRBJ1-1; TCRdb gives TRBD1 as the D gene, but with no DNA this cannot be confirmed. CDR1 MNHNY and CDR2 SVGAGI come from the germline V gene (reference sequence). The CDR3 runs to 14 residues. This CDR3 is CASSLGGPDTEAFF.

The chain couples TRBV12-3 or TRBV12-4 to TRBJ1-2; the TRBD1 assignment by TCRdb is unverifiable without DNA. The CDR3 is 14 residues long. Here the CDR3 reads CASSLRGRGNGYTF.

V and J are TRBV7-8 and TRBJ2-3. The germline V gene encodes CDR1 SGHVS and CDR2 FQNEAQ. The CDR3 loop spans 15 amino acids. CDR3 amino acids: CASSPTRTSGDTQYF.

The chain joins TRBV14 to TRBJ2-5. The CDR3 loop spans 12 amino acids. Germline V gene sequence: CDR1 SGHDN, CDR2 FVKESK. The CDR3 reads CASSQVFETQYF. Using reference TRBV14 and TRBJ2-5 for the parts outside the CDR3, the full variable domain is EAGVTQFPSHSVIEKGQTVTLRCDPISGHDNLYWYRRVMGKEIKFLLHFVKESKQDESGMPNNRFLAERTGGTYSTLKVQPAELEDSGVYFCASSQVFETQYFGPGTRLLVL.

The V and J genes are TRBV20-1 and TRBJ2-7; TCRdb designates TRBD2, a call that cannot be tested without DNA. Germline V gene sequence: CDR1 DFQATT, CDR2 SNEGSKA (reference sequence). This CDR3 comprises 16 residues. The CDR3 region is CSAIGGLAGGNYEQYF.

This chain joins TRBV6-5 and TRBJ2-7. CDR1 is MNHEY and CDR2 is SVGAGI in the germline V gene. The CDR3 has 15 amino acids. This CDR3 is CASSRSFLSSYEQYF.

V and J are TRBV5-1 and TRBJ2-5; TCRdb's D call of TRBD2 is untestable without DNA. Germline V gene data show CDR1 as SGHRS and CDR2 as YFSETQ. This CDR3 spans 16 amino acids. The CDR3: CASSLVGLGVQETQYF. The full variable domain, in which reference TRBV5-1 and TRBJ2-5 provide the parts outside the CDR3, is KAGVTQTPRYLIKTRGQQVTLSCSPISGHRSVSWYQQTPGQGLQFLFEYFSETQRNKGNFPGRFSGRQFSNSRSEMNVSTLELGDSALYLCASSLVGLGVQETQYFGPGTRLLVL.

This chain connects TRBV18 to TRBJ2-2. CDR1 and CDR2 (germline): KGHSH, LQKENI. This CDR3 comprises 13 residues. The CDR3 here is CASSPPNTGELFF. Variable domain in full (rest from reference TRBV18 and TRBJ2-2): NAGVMQNPRHLVRRRGQEARLRCSPMKGHSHVYWYRQLPEEGLKFMVYLQKENIIDESGMPKERFSAEFPKEGPSILRIQQVVRGDSAAYFCASSPPNTGELFFGEGSRLTVL.

The V gene is TRBV7-2, the J gene TRBJ2-5. This CDR3 contains 14 residues. CDR1 and CDR2 (germline): SGHTA, FQGNSA. CDR3 amino acids: CASSESGFQETQYF.

The V and J genes are TRBV7-9 and TRBJ2-7; absent DNA, TCRdb's TRBD2 call cannot be checked. The CDR3 consists of 13 residues. Germline V gives CDR1 SEHNR, CDR2 FQNEAQ (reference sequence). This CDR3 reads CASSLQRDYEQYF.

The chain joins TRBV24-1 to TRBJ2-1; TCRdb outputs TRBD1, but without DNA this stays unchecked. Per the germline V gene, CDR1 is KGHDR and CDR2 is SFDVKD. The CDR3 contains 16 residues. Here the CDR3 reads CATSDPPGPGGFEQFF.

The chain employs TRBV5-1 and TRBJ2-7; the TRBD1 assignment by TCRdb is unverifiable without DNA. Looked up from germline, CDR1 is SGHRS and CDR2 is YFSETQ. This CDR3 is built from 16 residues. CDR3 in amino acids: CASSLDVQGTPYEQYF.

The chain is built from TRBV6-6 and TRBJ2-2; TCRdb gives TRBD1 as the D gene, but with no DNA this cannot be confirmed. Germline CDR1 is MNHNY and CDR2 is SVGAGI (reference sequence). CDR3 length equals 15 residues. CDR3 sequence reads: CASLTGPANTGELFF.

The chain recombines TRBV20-1 with TRBJ2-2; TCRdb proposes TRBD1, but this gene call is untestable without DNA. The CDR3 is made up of 17 amino acids. Germline V gene lookup returns CDR1 DFQATT and CDR2 SNEGSKA (reference sequence). The CDR3 loop reads CSARRQGALRVTGELFF.

The CDR3 loop is CATLGGGETQYF. The J gene is TRBJ2-5, the V gene TRBV10-3; the TCRdb D gene call, TRBD1, has no DNA to confirm it. CDR1 ENHRY and CDR2 SYGVKD come from the germline V gene. This CDR3 has 12 amino acids.

The chain joins TRBV30 to TRBJ2-3. The germline V gene encodes CDR1 GTSNPN and CDR2 SVGIG (reference sequence). The CDR3 extends over 11 amino acids. The CDR3 loop reads CAWLQRDTQYF.

The rearrangement links TRBV5-1 to TRBJ1-1. CDR1 SGHRS and CDR2 YFSETQ come from the germline V gene. The CDR3 consists of 13 residues. CDR3 sequence reads: CASSFSAGTEAFF.

The rearrangement uses TRBV12-3 or TRBV12-4 and TRBJ1-1; TCRdb's D call of TRBD1 is untestable without DNA. The CDR3 has 11 amino acids. Here the CDR3 reads CASTLGAAAFF.

The J gene is TRBJ2-7, the V gene TRBV12-3 or TRBV12-4; absent DNA, TCRdb's TRBD2 call cannot be checked. CDR3 length: 15 residues. CDR3 sequence reads: CASSERTRLSYEQYF.

The J gene is TRBJ2-1, the V gene TRBV7-9; TCRdb names TRBD2, which stays unverified in the absence of DNA. The CDR3 loop spans 15 amino acids. Germline loops: CDR1 SEHNR, CDR2 FQNEAQ (reference sequence). This CDR3 reads CASSPRLAGAHEQFF.

This sequence joins TRBV7-9 and TRBJ1-6; the TCRdb call, TRBD1, lacks DNA for checking. In germline, CDR1 is SEHNR, CDR2 FQNEAQ (reference sequence). The CDR3 runs to 15 residues. The CDR3 here is CASSLSGAGNSPLHF.

This CDR3 is CASSPEGQKFNQPQHF. The V gene is TRBV6-1, the J gene TRBJ1-5; TCRdb designates TRBD1, a call that cannot be tested without DNA. The CDR3 spans 16 residues. Germline V gene sequence: CDR1 MNHNS, CDR2 SASEGT.

The J gene is TRBJ1-1, the V gene TRBV6-1. Germline lookup yields CDR1 MNHNS and CDR2 SASEGT. The CDR3 is made up of 13 amino acids. CDR3 residues: CASTRRRDTEAFF.

The chain employs TRBV24-1 and TRBJ2-2. The CDR3 runs to 13 residues. The germline V gene encodes CDR1 KGHDR and CDR2 SFDVKD. This CDR3 reads CATSDPTTKELFF.

The chain carries TRBV27 and TRBJ2-3; there is no DNA to check the TCRdb D call of TRBD2. Germline V gives CDR1 MNHEY, CDR2 SMNVEV (reference sequence). This CDR3 contains 14 residues. This CDR3 reads CASSPEGRTDTQYF.

The chain uses TRBV10-3 and TRBJ2-3; TCRdb indicates TRBD2, and absent DNA this call remains unverified. This CDR3 has 13 amino acids. Germline assignment: CDR1 ENHRY and CDR2 SYGVKD. CDR3 sequence: CAIRREVTDTQYF.

The J gene is TRBJ2-3, the V gene TRBV5-1; the D gene TCRdb calls, TRBD2, cannot be checked with no DNA. The length of the CDR3 is 15 residues. The germline V gene encodes CDR1 SGHRS and CDR2 YFSETQ. CDR3 amino acids: CASTGRGLAEDTQYF.

The rearrangement uses TRBV5-6 and TRBJ2-4; TCRdb's D call of TRBD1 is untestable without DNA. Germline lookup yields CDR1 SGHDT and CDR2 YYEEEE. This CDR3 region has 13 residues. CDR3 in amino acids: CASSRGVWNIQYF.

The chain recombines TRBV4-2 with TRBJ2-4; without DNA, the TCRdb call of TRBD1 cannot be checked. Germline CDR1 is LGHNA and CDR2 is YNFKEQ. CDR3 size: 15 residues. CDR3 sequence reads: CASSQPGQGGGIQYF.